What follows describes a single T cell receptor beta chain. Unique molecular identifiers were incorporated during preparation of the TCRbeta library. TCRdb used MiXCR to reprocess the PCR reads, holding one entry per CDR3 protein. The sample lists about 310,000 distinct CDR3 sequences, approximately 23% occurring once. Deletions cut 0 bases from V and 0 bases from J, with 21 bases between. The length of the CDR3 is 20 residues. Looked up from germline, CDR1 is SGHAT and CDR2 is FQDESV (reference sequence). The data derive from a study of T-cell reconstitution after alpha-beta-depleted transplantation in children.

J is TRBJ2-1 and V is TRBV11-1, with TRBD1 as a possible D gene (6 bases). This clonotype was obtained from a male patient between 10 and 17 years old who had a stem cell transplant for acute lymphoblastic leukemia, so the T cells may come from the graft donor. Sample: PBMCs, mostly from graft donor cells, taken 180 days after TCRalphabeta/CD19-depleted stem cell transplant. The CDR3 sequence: CASSLAVYREALGSYNEQFF. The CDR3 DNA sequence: TGTGCCAGCAGCTTAGCTGTCTACAGGGAAGCCTTAGGCTCCTACAATGAGCAGTTCTTC.